The present TCR beta chain was sequenced within a study of PD-1 blockade in mismatch repair-deficient tumors. In its sample, this clone was seen once. Its cognate antigen is unknown. Sequenced by immunoSEQ multiplex PCR; TCRdb stores in-frame clones only, minus some. The sample yields some 16,000 clones, 70% to 85% seen once. Points from the study as a whole: Rapid post-treatment expansion, then contraction, generally preceding radiologic response, marked tumor-resident clones.

This CDR3 is built from 14 residues. V shed 4 bases and J shed 0 bases, with 8 bases lying between them. The germline V gene encodes CDR1 SNHLY and CDR2 FYNNEI. Time point defined: approximately 10-day in vitro stimulation with candidate neoantigen peptide 5. Every patient had mismatch repair deficiency by PCR or immunohistochemistry. Cells were stimulated more than nine days with each of several ELISpot-reactive neoantigens. The chain couples TRBV2 to TRBJ2-3; D is possibly TRBD1 or TRBD2 (6 bases each). The sequence came from an adult with mismatch repair-deficient cancer. The sample consisted of cells cultured in vitro, taken from a patient treated with pembrolizumab. The chain's CDR3 is CASSGGASTDTQYF. The CDR3 region has the DNA TGTGCCAGCAGTGGGGGGGCTAGCACAGATACGCAGTATTTT.